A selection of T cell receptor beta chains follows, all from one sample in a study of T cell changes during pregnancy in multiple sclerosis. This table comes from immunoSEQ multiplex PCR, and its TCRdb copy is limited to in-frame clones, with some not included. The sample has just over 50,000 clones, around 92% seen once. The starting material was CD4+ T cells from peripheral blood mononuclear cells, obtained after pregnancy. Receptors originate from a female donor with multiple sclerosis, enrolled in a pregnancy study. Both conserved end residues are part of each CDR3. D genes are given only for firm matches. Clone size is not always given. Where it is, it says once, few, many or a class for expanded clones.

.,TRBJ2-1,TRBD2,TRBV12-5,TGTGCTAGTGGTTTGGTACTGTCAACTCTAGCGGGCCCTCTCCACAATGAGCAGTTCTTC,CASGLVLSTLAGPLHNEQFF
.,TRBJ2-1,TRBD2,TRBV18,TGTGCCAGCTCACCACCGAGGGGCGGGAGTTTCTATGAGCAGTTCTTC,CASSPPRGGSFYEQFF
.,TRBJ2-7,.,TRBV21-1,TGTGCCAGCAGCAAAGTCCAGGGGAGGGTAGCCTTACCTCCCGAGCAGTACTTC,CASSKVQGRVALPPEQYF
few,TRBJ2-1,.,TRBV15,TGTGCCACCAGCAGAGATTCGGCGGGGACCAGCTCCTACAATGAGCAGTTCTTC,CATSRDSAGTSSYNEQFF
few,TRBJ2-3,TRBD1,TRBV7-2,TGTGCCAGCAGCCGCCGGGGACAGCCAGATACGCAGTATTTT,CASSRRGQPDTQYF
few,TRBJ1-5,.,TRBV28,TGTGCCAGCAGTTTACTCCCTCAGCCCCAGCATTTT,CASSLLPQPQHF
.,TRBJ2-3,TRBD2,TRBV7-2,TGTGCCAGCAGCTTAATGAGTACTGGCGGGAGCGCGCAGTATTTT,CASSLMSTGGSAQYF
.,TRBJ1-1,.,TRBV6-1,TGTGCCAGCAGTGCCCCCGGAGGGAACACTGAAGCTTTCTTT,CASSAPGGNTEAFF
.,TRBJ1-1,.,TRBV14,TGTGCCAGCAGCCAAGTGGGGGCCTGGACTGAAGCTTTCTTT,CASSQVGAWTEAFF
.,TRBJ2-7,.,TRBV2,TGTGCCAGCAGTGAGCGAGAAAGCTCCTACGAGCAGTACTTC,CASSERESSYEQYF
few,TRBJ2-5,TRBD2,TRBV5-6,TGTGCCAGCAGCTTGGCCGGGAGGGCCCAAGAGACCCAGTACTTC,CASSLAGRAQETQYF
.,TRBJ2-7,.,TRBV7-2,TGTGCCAGCAGCTTACGTTGGCCAGCGGAGCCTCTCGAGCAGTACTTC,CASSLRWPAEPLEQYF
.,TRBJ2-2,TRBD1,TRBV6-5,TGTGCCAGCACCAAGACAGGGAGCACCGGGGAGCTGTTTTTT,CASTKTGSTGELFF
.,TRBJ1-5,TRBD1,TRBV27,TGTGCCAGCAGTCCTCAAAAGACAGGGATAAGCAATCAGCCCCAGCATTTT,CASSPQKTGISNQPQHF
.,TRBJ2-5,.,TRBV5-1,TGCGCCAGCCGACGGACAGACCAAGAGACCCAGTACTTC,CASRRTDQETQYF
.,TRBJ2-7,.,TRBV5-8,TGTGCCAGCAGCTTGTTGGGCAAGCGGGAGCAGTACTTC,CASSLLGKREQYF
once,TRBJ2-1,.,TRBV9,TGTGCCAGCAGCGTAGCTGCGAACAATGAGCAGTTCTTC,CASSVAANNEQFF
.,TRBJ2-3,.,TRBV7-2,TGTGCCAGCAGCTCCCAGGGCGGTCGCACAGATACGCAGTATTTT,CASSSQGGRTDTQYF
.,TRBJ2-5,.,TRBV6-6,TGTGCCAGCAGTTACCCCAGGGTAGGAGCGCGAGAGACCCAGTACTTC,CASSYPRVGARETQYF
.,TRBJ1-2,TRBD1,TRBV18,TGTGCCAGCTCAACAACACAGGGGGCCGCTAACTATGGCTACACCTTC,CASSTTQGAANYGYTF
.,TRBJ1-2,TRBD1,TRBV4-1,TGCGCCAGCAGCCTGGGGGGACAGGGATTTTATGCCTACACCTTC,CASSLGGQGFYAYTF
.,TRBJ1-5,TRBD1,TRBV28,TGTGCCAGCAGTTTAAACGACAGGGACCAGCCCCAGCATTTT,CASSLNDRDQPQHF
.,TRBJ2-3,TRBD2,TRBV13,TGTGCCAGCAGCTTAACCGTCGGGACTAGCGGTAGCACAGATACGCAGTATTTT,CASSLTVGTSGSTDTQYF
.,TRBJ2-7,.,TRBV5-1,TGCGCCAGCAGCTTTAACAGTAACTCCTACGAGCAGTACTTC,CASSFNSNSYEQYF
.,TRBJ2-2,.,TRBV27,TGTGCCAGCAGTTTATCGCGGCGACTAGCGAACACCGGGGAGCTGTTTTTT,CASSLSRRLANTGELFF
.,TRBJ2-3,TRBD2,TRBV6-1,TGTGCCAGCAGTGCCTTGACTAGCGGGGTCACAGATACGCAGTATTTT,CASSALTSGVTDTQYF
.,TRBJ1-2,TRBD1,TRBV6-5,TGTGCCAGCAGCAGGACAGGACACTATGGCTACACCTTC,CASSRTGHYGYTF
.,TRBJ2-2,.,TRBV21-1,TGTGCCAGCAGCGGCGGGACAGGGAACGCCGGGGAGCTGTTTTTT,CASSGGTGNAGELFF
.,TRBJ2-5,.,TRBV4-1,TGCGCCAGCAGCCTAAGTCAGGTCCGGGAGACCCAGTACTTC,CASSLSQVRETQYF
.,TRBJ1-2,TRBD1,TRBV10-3,TGTGCCATCCGAACCGGGACAGGGATGTATGGCTACACCTTC,CAIRTGTGMYGYTF
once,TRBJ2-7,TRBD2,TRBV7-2,TGTGCCAGCAGATTTGCGGGAGCAGGTCCCTACGAGCAGTACTTC,CASRFAGAGPYEQYF
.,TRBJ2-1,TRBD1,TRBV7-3,TGTGCCAGCAGCCCGGACAGGCAAACTTACAATGAGCAGTTCTTC,CASSPDRQTYNEQFF
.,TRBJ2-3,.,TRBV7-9,TGTGCCAGCAGCTTATACAACGCTTACAGGCTCACAGATACGCAGTATTTT,CASSLYNAYRLTDTQYF
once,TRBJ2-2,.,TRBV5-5,TGTGCCAGCAGCTTCTCACTAGGTTCGGAGCTGTTTTTT,CASSFSLGSELFF